This T cell receptor beta chain emerged from a study of siplizumab effects on memory and regulatory T cells. This clone was recorded once. In germline, CDR1 is KGHSH, CDR2 LQKENI. There are 15 residues in the CDR3. V was trimmed by 1 base and J by 5 bases, leaving 15 bases between them. Method: immunoSEQ multiplex PCR; TCRdb's copy keeps in-frame clones and lacks some. The profile shows around 95,000 clones, about 94% of them singletons. The TCR was taken from a human donor in good health. The genes are TRBV18 and TRBJ2-7, with D tentatively TRBD2 (5 bases). The sequenced sample consisted of non-Treg CD4+ T cells sorted from blood. CDR3 nucleotide sequence: TGTGCCAGCTCACCACGTGGGAGTGGATTCAACGAGCAGTACTTC. Its translation: CASSPRGSGFNEQYF.